The T cell receptor (beta chain) under discussion was sequenced for a study of blood T cell repertoires in COVID-19. As for the study in general: Some COVID-19 samples were acute and others convalescent; all came from the United States, Italy and Spain. PBMCs, B-cell-depleted T cells, or T cells provided the cDNA or gDNA that made up the material.

There are 11 residues in the CDR3. V was pared by 10 bases and J by 9 bases, with 6 bases of the junction left unmatched. Germline V gives CDR1 MNHEY, CDR2 SVGAGI. In the original workflow: Reference gene primer amplification in the assay estimated nucleated cell counts. Only in-frame clones appear in the TCRdb table, and some are missing; sequencing was by immunoSEQ multiplex PCR. D and trimming come from the DNA, and the V and J calls and clone size come from that table. The sample carries tens of thousands of clones, about 78% recorded once. The TCR comes from a human donor in a cohort sampled during active COVID-19. The sample comprised peripheral blood. The chain couples TRBV6-5 to TRBJ2-1; 7 positions match TRBD1. CDR3 in amino acids: CATKQGSEQFF. In nucleotides, the CDR3 is TGTGCCACAAAACAGGGGTCTGAGCAGTTCTTC.